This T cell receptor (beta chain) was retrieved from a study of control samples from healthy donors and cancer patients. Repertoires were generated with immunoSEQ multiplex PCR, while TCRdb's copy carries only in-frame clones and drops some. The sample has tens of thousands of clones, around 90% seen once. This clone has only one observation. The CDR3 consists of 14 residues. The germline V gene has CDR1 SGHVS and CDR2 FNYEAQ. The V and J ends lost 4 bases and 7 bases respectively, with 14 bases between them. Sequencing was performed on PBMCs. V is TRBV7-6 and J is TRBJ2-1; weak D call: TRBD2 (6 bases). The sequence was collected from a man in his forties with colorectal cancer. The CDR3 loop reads CASSSRSGTNEQFF. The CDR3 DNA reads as TGTGCCAGCAGCTCCCGGTCCGGGACTAATGAGCAGTTCTTC.